This TCR beta chain comes out of a study of regulatory T cells in long-lasting Graves disease. Assembly of TCR beta libraries relied on iRepertoire HTBI primers together with Arm-PCR of CDR3 regions. Via MiXCR, TCRdb re-called the multiplex PCR reads, giving one row per CDR3 protein. Of a few hundred thousand distinct CDR3 sequences listed, roughly 10% are singletons. CDR3 length: 16 amino acids. Germline lookup yields CDR1 DFQATT and CDR2 SNEGSKA (reference sequence). Trimming took off 0 bases at V and 4 bases at J, with 15 bases between the two ends. This clonotype was recorded many times. The time point was: newly diagnosed GD, antithyroid drugs for less than 3 months. From PBMCs, RNA was extracted and then used to make the TCR library. This sample was shared with a second study, whose subject was T cells in Graves' hyperthyroidism and ophthalmopathy. That paper adds: Clinical symptoms, serum thyroxine and TRAb, thyroid ultrasound and orbital computed tomography were used for the diagnoses.

The chain employs TRBV20-1 and TRBJ1-4; D is possibly TRBD1 (6 bases). This material consisted of peripheral blood mononuclear cells (PBMCs), taken at new diagnosis, from a patient treated with antithyroid drugs. The sequence was obtained from a woman between 18 and 29 years old with Graves disease. The CDR3, as DNA: TGCAGTGCTAGAGATTTCCGGGACACAAATAATGAAAAACTGTTTTTT. Translated: CSARDFRDTNNEKLFF.